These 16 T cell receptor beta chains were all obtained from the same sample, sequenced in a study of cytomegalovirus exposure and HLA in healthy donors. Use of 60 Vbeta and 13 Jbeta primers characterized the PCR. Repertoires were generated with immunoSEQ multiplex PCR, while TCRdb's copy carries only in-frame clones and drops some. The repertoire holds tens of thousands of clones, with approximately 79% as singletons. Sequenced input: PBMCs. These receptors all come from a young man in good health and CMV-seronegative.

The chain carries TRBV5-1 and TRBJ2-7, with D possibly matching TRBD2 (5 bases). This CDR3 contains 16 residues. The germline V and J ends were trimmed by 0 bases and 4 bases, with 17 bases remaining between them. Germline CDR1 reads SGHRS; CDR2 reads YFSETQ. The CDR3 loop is CASSLGPNLEVYEQYF. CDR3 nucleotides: TGCGCCAGCAGCTTGGGCCCGAACCTGGAGGTTTACGAGCAGTACTTC.

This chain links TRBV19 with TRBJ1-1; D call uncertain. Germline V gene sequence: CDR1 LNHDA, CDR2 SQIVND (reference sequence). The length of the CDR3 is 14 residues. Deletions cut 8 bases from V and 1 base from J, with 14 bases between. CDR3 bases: TGTGCCAGTGGTACACGGGTAGCGAACACTGAAGCTTTCTTT. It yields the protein CASGTRVANTEAFF. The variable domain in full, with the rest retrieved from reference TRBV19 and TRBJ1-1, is DGGITQSPKYLFRKEGQNVTLSCEQNLNHDAMYWYRQDPGQGLRLIYYSQIVNDFQKGDIAEGYSVSREKKESFPLTVTSAQKNPTAFYLCASGTRVANTEAFFGQGTRLTVV.

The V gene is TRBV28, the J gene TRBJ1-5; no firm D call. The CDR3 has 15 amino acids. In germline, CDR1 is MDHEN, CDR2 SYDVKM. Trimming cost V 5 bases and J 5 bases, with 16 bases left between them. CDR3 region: CASSAPPGVDQPQHF. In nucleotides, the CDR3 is TGTGCCAGCAGTGCACCCCCGGGAGTGGATCAGCCCCAGCATTTT.

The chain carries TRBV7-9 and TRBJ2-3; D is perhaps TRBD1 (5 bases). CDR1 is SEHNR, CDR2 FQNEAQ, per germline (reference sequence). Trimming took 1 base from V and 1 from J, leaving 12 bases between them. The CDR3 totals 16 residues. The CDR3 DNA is TGTGCCAGCAGCTTAGATGGGAAAGGGGGCACAGATACGCAGTATTTT. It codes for CASSLDGKGGTDTQYF.

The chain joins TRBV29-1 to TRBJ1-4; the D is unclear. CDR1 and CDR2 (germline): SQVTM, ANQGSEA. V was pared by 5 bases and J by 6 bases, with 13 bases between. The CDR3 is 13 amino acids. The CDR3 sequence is CSVLELVDEKLFF. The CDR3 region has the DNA TGCAGCGTTTTAGAGTTGGTCGATGAAAAACTGTTTTTT.

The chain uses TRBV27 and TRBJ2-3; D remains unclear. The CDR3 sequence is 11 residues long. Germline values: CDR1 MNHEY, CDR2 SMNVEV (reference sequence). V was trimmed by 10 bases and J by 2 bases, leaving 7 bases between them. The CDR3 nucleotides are TGTGCCACCACTACCACAGATACGCAGTATTTT. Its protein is CATTTTDTQYF.

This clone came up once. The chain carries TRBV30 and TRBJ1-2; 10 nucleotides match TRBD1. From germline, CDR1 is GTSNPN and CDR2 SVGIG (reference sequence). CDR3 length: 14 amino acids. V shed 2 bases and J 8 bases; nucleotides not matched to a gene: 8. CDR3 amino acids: CAWSPDRGDRGYTF. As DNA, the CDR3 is TGTGCCTGGAGTCCGGACAGGGGGGATAGGGGCTACACCTTC.

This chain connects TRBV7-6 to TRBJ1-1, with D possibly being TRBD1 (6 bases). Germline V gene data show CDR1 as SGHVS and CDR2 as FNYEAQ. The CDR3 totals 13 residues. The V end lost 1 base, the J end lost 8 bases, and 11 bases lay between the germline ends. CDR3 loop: CASSLEGGEEAFF. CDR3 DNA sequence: TGTGCCAGCAGCTTAGAAGGGGGGGAAGAAGCTTTCTTT.

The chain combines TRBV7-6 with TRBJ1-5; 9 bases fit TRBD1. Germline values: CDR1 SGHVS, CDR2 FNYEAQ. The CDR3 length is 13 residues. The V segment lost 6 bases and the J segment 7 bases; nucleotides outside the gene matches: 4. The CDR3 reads CASSRTGAQPQHF. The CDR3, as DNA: TGTGCCAGCAGTCGGACAGGGGCGCAGCCCCAGCATTTT.

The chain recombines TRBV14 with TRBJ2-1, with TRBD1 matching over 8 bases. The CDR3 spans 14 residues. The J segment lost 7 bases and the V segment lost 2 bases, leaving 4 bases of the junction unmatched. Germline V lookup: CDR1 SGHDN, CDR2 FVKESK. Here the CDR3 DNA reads TGTGCCAGCAGCCAAACCAGGGGGCTAAATGAGCAGTTCTTC. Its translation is CASSQTRGLNEQFF.

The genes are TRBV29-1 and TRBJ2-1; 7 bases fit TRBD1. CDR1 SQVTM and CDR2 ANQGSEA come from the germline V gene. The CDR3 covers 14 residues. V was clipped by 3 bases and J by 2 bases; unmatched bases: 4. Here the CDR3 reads CSVEDRLTYNEQFF. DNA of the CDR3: TGCAGCGTTGAGGACAGGTTAACCTACAATGAGCAGTTCTTC.

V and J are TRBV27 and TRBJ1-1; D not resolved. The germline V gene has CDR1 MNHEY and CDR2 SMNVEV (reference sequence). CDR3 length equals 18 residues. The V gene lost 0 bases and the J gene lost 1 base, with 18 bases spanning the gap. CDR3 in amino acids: CASSLSPVGSRENTEAFF. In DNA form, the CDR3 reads TGTGCCAGCAGTTTATCTCCGGTCGGGTCCCGGGAGAACACTGAAGCTTTCTTT.

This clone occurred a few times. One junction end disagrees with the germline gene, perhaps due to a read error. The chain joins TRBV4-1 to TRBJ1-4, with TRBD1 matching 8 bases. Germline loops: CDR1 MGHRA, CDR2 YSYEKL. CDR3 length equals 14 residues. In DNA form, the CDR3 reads TGCGCCAGCGCCGAGAGCAGGGGGCAAGAAAAGCTGTTTTTT. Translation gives CASAESRGQEKLFF.

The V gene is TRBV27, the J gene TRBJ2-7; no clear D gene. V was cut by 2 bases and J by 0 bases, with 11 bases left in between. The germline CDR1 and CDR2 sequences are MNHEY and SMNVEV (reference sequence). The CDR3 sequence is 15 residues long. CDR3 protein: CASSLRSRSSYEQYF. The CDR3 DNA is TGTGCCAGCAGTTTACGGAGCCGAAGCTCCTACGAGCAGTACTTC.

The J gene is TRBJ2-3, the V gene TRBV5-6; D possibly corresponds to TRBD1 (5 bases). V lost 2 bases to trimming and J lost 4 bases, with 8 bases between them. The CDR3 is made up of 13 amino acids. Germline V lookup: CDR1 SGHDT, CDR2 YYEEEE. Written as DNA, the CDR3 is TGTGCCAGCAGCTTAAAGGGGCCAGATACGCAGTATTTT. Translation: CASSLKGPDTQYF.

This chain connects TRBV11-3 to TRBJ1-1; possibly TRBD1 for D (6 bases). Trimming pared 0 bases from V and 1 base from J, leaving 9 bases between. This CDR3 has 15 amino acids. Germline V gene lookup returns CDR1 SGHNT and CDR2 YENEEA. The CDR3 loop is CASSLEGQRNTEAFF. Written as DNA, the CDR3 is TGTGCCAGCAGCTTAGAAGGACAGAGGAACACTGAAGCTTTCTTT.